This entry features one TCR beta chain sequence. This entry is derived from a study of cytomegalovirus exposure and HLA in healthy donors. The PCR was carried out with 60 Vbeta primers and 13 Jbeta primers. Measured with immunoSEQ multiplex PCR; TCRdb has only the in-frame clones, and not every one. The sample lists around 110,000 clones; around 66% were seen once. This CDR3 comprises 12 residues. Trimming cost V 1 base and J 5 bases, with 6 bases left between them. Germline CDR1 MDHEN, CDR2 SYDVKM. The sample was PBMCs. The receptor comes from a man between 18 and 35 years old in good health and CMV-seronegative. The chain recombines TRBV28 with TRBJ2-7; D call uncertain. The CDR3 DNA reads TGTGCCAGCAGTTTATCTATCAACGAGCAGTACTTC. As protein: CASSLSINEQYF.